This T cell receptor (beta chain) was captured by sequencing in a study of blood T cell repertoires in COVID-19. Looking at the study overall: Spain, Italy and the United States supplied samples that represented acute and convalescent COVID-19. T cells, B-cell-depleted T cells, or PBMCs supplied cDNA or gDNA.

Per the original data handling: For nucleated cells, counts were estimated from reference gene primer amplification. Sequenced by immunoSEQ multiplex PCR; TCRdb stores in-frame clones only, minus some. That table furnishes V, J and clone size, whereas the DNA furnished D and trimming. The sample lists 150,000 or so clones; more than 75% were seen once. Sequencing used peripheral blood. This sequence was found in an elderly man with acute or convalescent COVID-19.

CDR3 sequence: CASSPPAGSGNTIYF. The DNA of the CDR3 is TGTGCCAGCAGCCCCCCAGCAGGATCTGGAAACACCATATATTTT. The J gene is TRBJ1-3, the V gene TRBV7-8; unclear D gene. CDR3 length equals 15 residues. With 5 bases removed from V and 1 base from J, the gap between germline ends came to 12 bases. Germline CDR1 SGHVS, CDR2 FQNEAQ.